This T cell receptor (beta chain) comes out of a study of cytomegalovirus exposure and HLA in healthy donors (dated by TCRdb to about 2017). The study in broad terms: An earlier analysis of approximately 640 of the donors reported approximately 300 Gb of sequence data and some 120 million unique TCR beta sequences from approximately 180 million T cells. In addition to the first cohort of approximately 650 subjects, a separate validation cohort of under 150 different subjects was used. The study combined high-throughput TCR immunosequencing, statistical association of individual TCRs with disease status, and machine learning to predict cytomegalovirus infection status. The study aimed to test whether signatures of past pathogen exposure could be identified by cataloging public T cell receptors. Among around 400 genotyped donors of the cohort, an average of about 240,000 unique TCR beta nucleotide sequences were sequenced per donor, roughly 20% of them non-productive. HLA typing covered class I and class II loci at four-digit resolution. The number of typed donors differed by locus: about 620-630 for A, B, C, DRB1 and DQB1; 500 to 550 for DQA1; 600 to 610 for DPA1; and 400 to 480 for DPB1. Every repertoire in the discovery cohort had been generated on one and the same sequencing platform. Using immunosequencing, the study profiled T cell repertoires from 666 subjects and related those repertoires to cytomegalovirus serostatus. Roughly five DR-DQ haplotypes were handled as single units for association and clustering because linkage in the cohort was strong. An early release covering roughly 580 HLA-typed donors comprised about 300 gigabases of sequencing data and approximately 80 million unique TCR sequences. An earlier analysis of about 600 of the donors used high-throughput TCR beta sequencing to judge whether each TCR beta V gene segment behaved as functional or pseudogenic. Donor age, sex, ethnicity and CMV serostatus were collected together with the repertoire data. Rather than using new phenotypic data, the later analysis identified candidate immune exposures from TCR beta sequences and from how often those sequences occurred across donors. To study patterns of TCR occurrence, a later analysis re-analyzed previously published TCR beta repertoires from around 700 donors and added high-resolution HLA genotyping. Of the roughly 400 genotyped donors, about 80% fell in the genetic ancestry cluster associated with self-reported Caucasian donors. A later genetic analysis used genome-wide SNP genotypes for about 65% of the 666 donors, treating that subset as a discovery cohort.

Broader findings and caveats from the paper: A later genetic analysis reported fewer N-insertions in productive TCRs among donors in an Asian-associated ancestry cluster than the roughly 700-donor mean. Because HLA typing was missing for some donors at each locus, association tests included only the typed subset. In a later analysis, several top co-occurrence clusters were reported to appear linked to parvovirus B19, influenza, CMV and Epstein-Barr virus. The classifier was reported to diagnose cytomegalovirus status with high specificity and sensitivity in both the original and validation cohorts. The authors suggested that the approach could potentially be generalized to other disease states and immunological phenotypes. In an earlier analysis of roughly 500 of the donors, most TCR beta V segments appeared in productive rearrangements about 87% or about 30% of the time, broadly matching IMGT annotations. In a later analysis, most CMV-associated TCR beta chains were found to appear HLA-restricted, with HLA associations seemingly driven largely by CMV exposure. A few of the identified cytomegalovirus-associated TCR beta chains were confirmed in vitro to be specific for cytomegalovirus antigens. In a later analysis, more than 15,000 TCR beta sequences were associated with specific HLA alleles at a false discovery rate of 0.05. In a later analysis, TCR association rates were found to vary across HLA loci, with the most associated TCRs seen for DRB1 alleles and the fewest for HLA-C alleles. The study listed around 160 TCR beta chains as associated with cytomegalovirus. Presence/absence analyses assumed roughly uniform sequencing depth across donors, an assumption that may not hold. The cohort was sequenced for TCR beta chains only, and without alpha or paired-chain data the features that could be detected were limited. In a later analysis, HLA-associated TCR beta chains were found to be more clonally expanded and to have lower generation probabilities than equally common non-associated chains. Because counts were too low, 15 to 20 rarely observed V segments, including chromosome 9 orphons, were excluded from the earlier analysis of around 590 of the donors. A cluster of highly shared sequence variants was judged likely to be a technical artifact of the sequencing pipeline. An association between a missense DCLRE1C variant and V-gene and J-gene trimming of TCR beta chains was found in a later genetic analysis and replicated in an independent cohort. Correlated functional status among segregating V segments might reflect linkage disequilibrium, but an unknown experimental factor could not be ruled out. A further reported finding was that TCR beta sequences accurately predicted the HLA-A and HLA-B alleles for most subjects in the first cohort. Strong co-occurrence of HLA alleles, especially DR and DQ, made assigning TCR associations to individual alleles difficult. While some public TCRs were present in many individuals, most TCR sequences turned up only very rarely across donors. The only immune exposure information available for the cohort was CMV serostatus.

In total, more than 500 healthy bone marrow donors made up the cohort. Cohort members were all nominally healthy when sampled, although unrecorded immune exposures were likely present. The donor was CMV seronegative and belonged to the group of 350 or so seronegative cohort members. Every donor gave a peripheral blood sample, and the peripheral blood mononuclear cells from that sample were used for TCR beta sequencing. Genomic DNA extraction from the blood cell samples was performed with the Qiagen DNeasy Blood Extraction Kit. Library preparation was by the immunoSEQ multiplex PCR assay. The multiplex PCR relied on a mix of 60 forward primers for TCR Vbeta segments and 13 reverse primers for TCR Jbeta segments. The CDR3 region of rearranged TCR beta genes was amplified from genomic DNA by a multiplex PCR assay. On the Illumina HiSeq System, the amplified TCR beta libraries were sequenced as 87-base-pair reads. In the original analysis: A later analysis tallied 75 million to 95 million unique TCR beta chains across the 550 to 850 repertoires, and about 10 million of those chains were shared by two or more donors. Raw reads were error-corrected and collapsed into unique sequences with a nearest-neighbor algorithm that merged closely related sequences to remove PCR and sequencing errors. V, D and J gene segments were assigned by aligning CDR3 sequences to IMGT reference sequences. Each retained sequence needed at least a six-nucleotide match to both a V gene segment and a J gene segment. A rearrangement was called productive if the CDR3 had no stop codons and remained in frame with V and J, and every other rearrangement was called non-productive. CDR3 was defined by IMGT convention, running from the second conserved V-encoded cysteine to the conserved J-encoded phenylalanine. The earlier analysis of 450 to 750 of the donors excluded any sequence lacking an unambiguous match to a single V gene segment. In an earlier analysis of around 600 of the donors, V segments were called functional above 56.7% productive rearrangements and were called segregating when the between-donor standard deviation exceeded 5%. A statistical classification framework was built for diagnosing cytomegalovirus status from the catalog of TCR beta chain sequences. V and J gene assignment, in a later analysis, came from comparing TCR nucleotide sequences with IMGT/GENE-DB human TR gene sequences. Using the TCRdist pipeline, a later analysis assigned CDR3 sequences along with most-parsimonious VDJ recombination scenarios. In a later analysis, each TCR beta chain was defined by its CDR3 amino acid sequence together with its V-gene family, and reads lacking a unique V-gene family were excluded. In a later analysis, nearly 600 highly shared, low-generation-probability nucleotide sequences were removed to address suspected cross-contamination and a sequencing artifact. For each public chain, a later analysis derived a clonal expansion index from normalized ranks of inferred template counts within each repertoire. In a later analysis, generation probabilities were computed with a VDJ recombination model fitted to out-of-frame rearrangements, and the resulting probabilities were checked against IGoR. In a later analysis, TCR-TCR, TCR-HLA and TCR-CMV co-occurrence was scored with hypergeometric tests, and a repertoire-size bias correction was applied to TCR pairs. False discovery rates were estimated in a later analysis by permuting HLA or CMV assignments 20 times. In a later analysis, co-occurring TCRs were grouped using DBSCAN, and TCRdist sequence similarity was added for clustering within HLA-allele-positive subsets. Co-occurrence clustering excluded repertoires with fewer than 30,000 or more than 120,000 public chains, plus five with anomalous nucleotide sharing. TCRdb carries this immuneACCESS record with in-frame sequences only. Its versions omit some clonotypes, under half of them owing to an unresolved V gene in the studies checked, with the rest unexplained. The V and J calls and the clone size are those of that table, but D and trimming were determined from the DNA. The sample profile shows 85,000 to 130,000 clones; roughly 74% of them were found once. About 2.3% of the sample goes to the ten largest clones.

In regard to this clone: The clone's antigen remains unknown. No base quality values were provided; no much bigger clone lies one nucleotide off.

The sequencing sample was made of PBMCs. This clonotype originated in a man in his forties or fifties in good health and CMV-seronegative.

The DNA sequence is given as TGTGCCAGCAGTGAAGGGCGGTTGCGGGGGAGCACAGATACGCAGTATTTT. It encodes CASSEGRLRGSTDTQYF. The rearrangement combines TRBV6-1 with TRBJ2-3, with 7 middle bases fitting TRBD2. V is trimmed back by 1 base and J by 0 bases, and the junction contains 7 bases that no gene match accounts for. From the germline V gene, CDR1 is MNHNS and CDR2 is SASEGT. The CDR3 has 17 amino acids, counting the end cysteine and phenylalanine. The only DNA kept is the CDR3, 51 bases in frame from the first base.